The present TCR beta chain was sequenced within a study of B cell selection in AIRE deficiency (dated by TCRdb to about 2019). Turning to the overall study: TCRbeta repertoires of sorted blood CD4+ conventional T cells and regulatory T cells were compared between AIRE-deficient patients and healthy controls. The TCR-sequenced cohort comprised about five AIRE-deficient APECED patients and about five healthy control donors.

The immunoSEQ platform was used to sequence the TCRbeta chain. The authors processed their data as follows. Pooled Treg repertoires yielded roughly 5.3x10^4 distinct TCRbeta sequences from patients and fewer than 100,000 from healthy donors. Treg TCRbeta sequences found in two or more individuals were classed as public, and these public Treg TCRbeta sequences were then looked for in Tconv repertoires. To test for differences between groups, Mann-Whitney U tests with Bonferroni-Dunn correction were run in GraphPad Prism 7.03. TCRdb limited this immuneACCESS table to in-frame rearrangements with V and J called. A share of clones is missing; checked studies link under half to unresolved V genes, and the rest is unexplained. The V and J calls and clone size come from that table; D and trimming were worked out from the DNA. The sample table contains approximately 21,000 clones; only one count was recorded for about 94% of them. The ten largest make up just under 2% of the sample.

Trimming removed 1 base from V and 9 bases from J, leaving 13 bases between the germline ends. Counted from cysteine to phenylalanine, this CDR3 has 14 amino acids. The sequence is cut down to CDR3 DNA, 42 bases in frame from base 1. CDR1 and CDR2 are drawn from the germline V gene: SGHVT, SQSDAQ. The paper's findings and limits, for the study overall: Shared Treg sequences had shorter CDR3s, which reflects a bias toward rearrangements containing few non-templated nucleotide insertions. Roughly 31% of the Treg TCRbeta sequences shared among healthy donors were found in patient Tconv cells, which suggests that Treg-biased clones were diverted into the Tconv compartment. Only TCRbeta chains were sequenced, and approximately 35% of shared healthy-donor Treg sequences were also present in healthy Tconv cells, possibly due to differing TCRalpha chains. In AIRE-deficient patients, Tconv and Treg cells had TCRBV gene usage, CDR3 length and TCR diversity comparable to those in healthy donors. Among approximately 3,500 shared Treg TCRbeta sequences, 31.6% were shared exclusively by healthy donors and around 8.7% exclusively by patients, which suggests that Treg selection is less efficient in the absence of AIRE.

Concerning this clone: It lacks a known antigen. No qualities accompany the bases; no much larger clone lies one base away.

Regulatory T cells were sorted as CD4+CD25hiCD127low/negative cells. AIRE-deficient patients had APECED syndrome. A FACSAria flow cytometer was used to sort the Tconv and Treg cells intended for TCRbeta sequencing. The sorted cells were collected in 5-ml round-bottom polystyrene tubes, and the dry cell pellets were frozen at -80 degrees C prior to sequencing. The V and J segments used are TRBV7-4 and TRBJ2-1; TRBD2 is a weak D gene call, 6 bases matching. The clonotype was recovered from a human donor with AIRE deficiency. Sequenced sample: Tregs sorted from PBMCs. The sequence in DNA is TGTGCCAGCAGCTTAGAATCTAGCGCGAGTGAGCAGTTCTTC. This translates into CASSLESSASEQFF.